The 19 T cell receptor beta chains listed next were all sequenced from one sample in a study of early T cells in non-severe SARS-CoV-2 infection. TCRdb ran MiXCR on the 5' RACE reads and lists one entry per CDR3 protein. The sample holds some 60,000 distinct CDR3 sequences; roughly 8% are singletons and the top ten take roughly 3.5%. Material for sequencing was whole blood. The receptors were gathered from an adult who was a healthcare worker with PCR-confirmed SARS-CoV-2 infection or an uninfected control (not recorded which).

This clonotype has more than one count but fewer than ten. This chain joins TRBV27 and TRBJ2-1, with D perhaps TRBD2 (5 bases). The CDR3 length is 17 residues. The V and J ends lost 3 bases and 2 bases respectively, with 17 bases between them. Germline CDR1 MNHEY, CDR2 SMNVEV (reference sequence). Written as DNA, the CDR3 is TGTGCCAGCAGTTTTCGAACGAGACTAAACACCTACAATGAGCAGTTCTTC. Translated, it gives CASSFRTRLNTYNEQFF.

This clonotype was observed at least ten times. DNA for the CDR3: TGTGCCAGCAGCCCCCCCCTATTCCCCGGCTACACCTTC. This codes for CASSPPLFPGYTF. The chain joins TRBV7-9 to TRBJ1-2; D uncertain. This CDR3 is built from 13 residues. Germline values: CDR1 SEHNR, CDR2 FQNEAQ (reference sequence). V lost 5 bases and J 8 bases, leaving 15 bases between the germline ends.

The sample holds a few counts of this clonotype. This chain connects TRBV9 to TRBJ2-1; 12 nucleotides agree with TRBD2. After removal of 4 bases from V and 1 base from J, the junction contained 6 bases not matched to a gene. The CDR3 is made up of 17 amino acids. Per the germline V gene, CDR1 is SGDLS and CDR2 is YYNGEE. The CDR3: CASSLGLAGLSYNEQFF. CDR3 DNA: TGTGCCAGCAGCCTGGGACTAGCGGGCCTTTCCTACAATGAGCAGTTCTTC.

In its sample, this clonotype was seen a few times. V and J are TRBV12-3 or TRBV12-4 and TRBJ1-1; D not resolved. V dropped 7 bases and J dropped 8 bases, with 14 bases sitting between them. The CDR3 is 12 residues long. The chain's CDR3 is CASTVHGGEAFF. DNA for the CDR3: TGTGCCAGCACCGTCCACGGAGGAGAAGCTTTCTTT.

V usage is TRBV20-1 and J usage is TRBJ1-4, with 7 positions matching TRBD1. J gave up 6 bases and V 0 bases, and 4 bases lay outside the gene matches. From germline, CDR1 is DFQATT and CDR2 SNEGSKA (reference sequence). The CDR3 runs 14 residues. In nucleotides, the CDR3 is TGCAGTGCTAGAGATAGGGGGCGGGATGAAAAACTGTTTTTT. It encodes CSARDRGRDEKLFF.

Concerning this clonotype itself: A much more abundant neighbour one base away suggests this may be a read error. The gene calls are TRBV10-3 and TRBJ1-1; D unresolved. In germline, CDR1 is ENHRY, CDR2 SYGVKD. The CDR3 is made up of 15 amino acids. The CDR3: CTIRANVGLNTEAFF. The CDR3 bases are TGTACCATCCGGGCCAATGTGGGGTTGAACACTGAAGCTTTCTTT.

The J gene is TRBJ2-7, the V gene TRBV7-6, with D perhaps TRBD2 (5 bases). The CDR3 loop spans 14 amino acids. The germline gives CDR1 SGHVS, CDR2 FNYEAQ. Trimming removed 2 bases from V and 5 bases from J, with 13 bases in between. The CDR3 DNA reads as TGTGCCAGCAGCTTAAGTACTAACGGGGACGAGCAGTACTTC. Its translation: CASSLSTNGDEQYF.

Ten or more counts support this clonotype. The chain carries TRBV19 and TRBJ2-1; 10 bases fit TRBD2. Trimming took 7 bases from V and 2 from J; bases not matched to a gene: 2. The CDR3 runs 14 residues. Germline lookup yields CDR1 LNHDA and CDR2 SQIVND (reference sequence). In DNA, the CDR3 is TGTGCCAGTAAGCGGGAGGGACCCTACAATGAGCAGTTCTTC. Amino acids: CASKREGPYNEQFF.

This clonotype was detected many times. The CDR3 sequence is CASSSTGTRYNEQFF. The DNA for the CDR3 is TGTGCCAGCAGCTCGACGGGAACTAGATACAATGAGCAGTTCTTC. The chain recombines TRBV11-2 with TRBJ2-1, with D maybe TRBD2 (5 bases). This CDR3 is 15 amino acids long. V was clipped by 4 bases and J by 4 bases, with 14 bases between them. Germline assignment: CDR1 SGHAT and CDR2 FQNNGV.

This clonotype was seen many times. V is TRBV25-1 and J is TRBJ2-3; unclear D gene. Looked up from germline, CDR1 is MGHDK and CDR2 is SYGVNS. The length of the CDR3 is 12 residues. Trimming cost V 3 bases and J 2 bases, with 3 bases left between them. CDR3 region: CASSDSTDTQYF. The CDR3 coding sequence is TGTGCCAGCAGTGACTCCACAGATACGCAGTATTTT.

CDR3 protein: CASSWTGNGYTF. The CDR3 coding sequence is TGTGCCAGCAGCTGGACAGGGAATGGCTACACCTTC. The rearrangement uses TRBV11-2 and TRBJ1-2; 8 bases align to TRBD1. Trimming cost V 4 bases and J 6 bases; bases outside gene matches: 1. CDR3 length equals 12 residues. CDR1 is SGHAT and CDR2 is FQNNGV in the germline V gene. Using reference TRBV11-2 and TRBJ1-2 for the parts outside the CDR3, the full variable domain is EAGVAQSPRYKIIEKRQSVAFWCNPISGHATLYWYQQILGQGPKLLIQFQNNGVVDDSQLPKDRFSAERLKGVDSTLKIQPAKLEDSAVYLCASSWTGNGYTFGSGTRLTVV.

This clonotype was seen a handful of times. The J gene is TRBJ2-5, the V gene TRBV18; TRBD2 aligns across 9 bases. Germline CDR1 and CDR2: KGHSH and LQKENI. The CDR3 runs 16 residues. V lost 6 bases to trimming and J lost 1 base; unmatched junction nucleotides: 9. This CDR3 reads CASSPGLARSQETQYF. Here the CDR3 DNA reads TGTGCCAGCTCCCCCGGACTAGCGCGATCCCAAGAGACCCAGTACTTC.

The sample holds many counts of this clonotype. The chain recombines TRBV25-1 with TRBJ1-4; 8 bases align to TRBD1. V gave up 3 bases and J gave up 7 bases; unmatched junction bases: 7. CDR3 length: 15 amino acids. Germline V gene sequence: CDR1 MGHDK, CDR2 SYGVNS. CDR3: CASSDEDRASEKLFF. Here the CDR3 DNA reads TGTGCCAGCAGTGATGAGGACAGGGCGAGTGAAAAACTGTTTTTT.

This chain joins TRBV18 and TRBJ2-1, with TRBD1 matching 10 bases. The CDR3 covers 17 residues. The germline V gene has CDR1 KGHSH and CDR2 LQKENI. The V segment lost 4 bases and the J segment 4 bases; nucleotides outside the gene matches: 10. This chain's CDR3 is CASSLRMGTGVYNEQFF. The CDR3 DNA reads as TGTGCCAGCTCACTTCGAATGGGGACAGGGGTGTACAATGAGCAGTTCTTC.

The V and J genes are TRBV5-1 and TRBJ2-1; 8 bases align to TRBD2. The ends lost 3 bases at V and 7 bases at J; junction bases unmatched: 12. The germline gives CDR1 SGHRS, CDR2 YFSETQ. CDR3 length equals 16 residues. The DNA of the CDR3 is TGCGCCAGCAGCTCCCCTAACACGGGAGGGCTAAATGAGCAGTTCTTC. Its protein product is CASSSPNTGGLNEQFF.

The chain recombines TRBV29-1 with TRBJ1-1; maybe TRBD1 (5 bases). Looked up from germline, CDR1 is SQVTM and CDR2 is ANQGSEA. Trimming cost V 7 bases and J 10 bases, with 10 bases left between them. The CDR3 has 9 residues. CDR3 in amino acids: CSADTRAFF. The CDR3 bases are TGCAGCGCGGACACACGAGCTTTCTTT. Drawing the rest from reference TRBV29-1 and TRBJ1-1, the complete variable domain is SAVISQKPSRDICQRGTSLTIQCQVDSQVTMMFWYRQQPGQSLTLIATANQGSEATYESGFVIDKFPISRPNLTFSTLTVSNMSPEDSSIYLCSADTRAFFGQGTRLTVV.

This clonotype is medium-sized in the sample. The chain couples TRBV4-2 to TRBJ1-2; D is unclear. The CDR3 has 15 residues. V was trimmed by 0 bases and J by 2 bases, leaving 10 bases between them. Germline CDR1 is LGHNA and CDR2 is YNFKEQ. The CDR3 DNA is TGTGCCAGCAGCCAAGACAGCGCCAAAAACTATGGCTACACCTTC. Translating it yields CASSQDSAKNYGYTF.

This clonotype has only a few counts. V is TRBV7-3 and J is TRBJ2-3, with 12 bases lining up with TRBD2. Germline CDR1 reads SGHTA; CDR2 reads FQGTGA. V lost 2 bases to trimming and J lost 4 bases; unmatched junction nucleotides: 7. The CDR3 is 17 residues long. CDR3 loop: CASSLFRLAGEPDTQYF. The CDR3 coding sequence is TGTGCCAGCAGCTTATTCCGACTAGCGGGAGAGCCAGATACGCAGTATTTT.

This clonotype has ten or more counts. The CDR3 DNA reads TGCAGCGTTGAAGGAGGGGGCCTAAGCACAGATACGCAGTATTTT. Residues: CSVEGGGLSTDTQYF. This chain connects TRBV29-1 to TRBJ2-3; 7 bases match TRBD1. Germline trimming cut 1 base from V and 0 bases from J; bases unmatched to any gene: 4. This CDR3 region has 15 residues. Germline CDR1 SQVTM, CDR2 ANQGSEA.